This is a list of T cell receptor beta chains from one sample in a study of control samples from healthy donors and cancer patients. Some clones are missing from TCRdb's copy, which holds only in-frame ones; the method was immunoSEQ multiplex PCR. The sample lists approximately 100,000 clones; roughly 92% were seen once. Specimen: blood. These receptors came from a human donor in good health. The donor label of this sample is uncertain. CDR3s include the opening cysteine and the closing phenylalanine or tryptophan. Fields, in order: clone size, D gene, J gene, V gene, CDR3 protein, CDR3 DNA. A D gene is named only where the DNA matches it firmly. Clone size is shown for a subset of rows, as once, few, many or a class of expanded clone.

clone size: NA
D gene: NA
J gene: TRBJ1-2
V gene: TRBV12-3/TRBV12-4
CDR3 protein: CASSYERDYGYTF
CDR3 DNA: TGTGCCAGCAGTTACGAAAGGGACTATGGCTACACCTTC

clone size: NA
D gene: NA
J gene: TRBJ1-1
V gene: TRBV6-2/TRBV6-3
CDR3 protein: CASSYSTVYSNTEAFF
CDR3 DNA: TGTGCCAGCAGTTACTCGACAGTTTATTCGAACACTGAAGCTTTCTTT

clone size: NA
D gene: NA
J gene: TRBJ2-2
V gene: TRBV4-2
CDR3 protein: CASSQRGKDGELFF
CDR3 DNA: TGTGCCAGCAGCCAGAGGGGAAAGGACGGGGAGCTGTTTTTT

clone size: NA
D gene: NA
J gene: TRBJ2-7
V gene: TRBV9
CDR3 protein: CASSVAEDSSYEQYF
CDR3 DNA: TGTGCCAGCAGCGTAGCCGAGGACAGCTCCTACGAGCAGTACTTC

clone size: NA
D gene: NA
J gene: TRBJ2-3
V gene: TRBV6-5
CDR3 protein: CASTGGDTQYF
CDR3 DNA: TGTGCCAGCACCGGGGGAGATACGCAGTATTTT

clone size: NA
D gene: NA
J gene: TRBJ2-2
V gene: TRBV25-1
CDR3 protein: CASSEPRGWGTGELFF
CDR3 DNA: TGTGCCAGCAGTGAACCGAGGGGCTGGGGAACCGGGGAGCTGTTTTTT

clone size: NA
D gene: NA
J gene: TRBJ1-1
V gene: TRBV12-5
CDR3 protein: CASGLTWTRRMNTEAFF
CDR3 DNA: TGTGCTAGTGGTTTAACTTGGACACGCCGCATGAACACTGAAGCTTTCTTT

clone size: NA
D gene: TRBD2
J gene: TRBJ2-2
V gene: TRBV5-4
CDR3 protein: CASTAGGHIDTGELFF
CDR3 DNA: TGTGCCAGCACAGCGGGGGGCCATATTGACACCGGGGAGCTGTTTTTT

clone size: NA
D gene: TRBD1
J gene: TRBJ1-2
V gene: TRBV25-1
CDR3 protein: CASSGGTGPDGYTF
CDR3 DNA: TGTGCCAGCAGTGGAGGGACAGGTCCAGATGGCTACACCTTC

clone size: NA
D gene: NA
J gene: TRBJ2-5
V gene: TRBV3-1/TRBV3-2
CDR3 protein: CASSQGYRQFQETQYF
CDR3 DNA: TGTGCCAGCAGCCAAGGGTATAGACAGTTTCAAGAGACCCAGTACTTC

clone size: NA
D gene: NA
J gene: TRBJ1-2
V gene: TRBV5-1
CDR3 protein: CASSLFPGIDYGYTF
CDR3 DNA: TGCGCCAGCAGCTTGTTTCCAGGAATTGACTATGGCTACACCTTC

clone size: NA
D gene: TRBD1
J gene: TRBJ1-5
V gene: TRBV19
CDR3 protein: CASRPAGTGRQPQHF
CDR3 DNA: TGTGCCAGTAGGCCCGCCGGGACAGGGCGCCAGCCCCAGCATTTT

clone size: NA
D gene: NA
J gene: TRBJ2-2
V gene: TRBV24-1
CDR3 protein: CATSASTGELFF
CDR3 DNA: TGTGCCACCAGTGCCAGTACCGGGGAGCTGTTTTTT

clone size: NA
D gene: NA
J gene: TRBJ1-4
V gene: TRBV2
CDR3 protein: CASSGNGRSRRLNEKLFF
CDR3 DNA: TGTGCCAGCAGTGGGAACGGAAGATCAAGGAGGCTCAATGAAAAACTGTTTTTT

clone size: NA
D gene: NA
J gene: TRBJ1-5
V gene: TRBV15
CDR3 protein: CATSRVAGSQWNQPQHF
CDR3 DNA: TGTGCCACCAGCAGAGTGGCAGGGAGTCAGTGGAATCAGCCCCAGCATTTT

clone size: NA
D gene: TRBD1
J gene: TRBJ1-6
V gene: TRBV6-5
CDR3 protein: CASSSTDRGGSPLHF
CDR3 DNA: TGTGCCAGCAGTTCGACAGACAGGGGTGGTTCACCCCTCCACTTT

clone size: NA
D gene: TRBD2
J gene: TRBJ2-7
V gene: TRBV9
CDR3 protein: CASSGGGGAEEQYF
CDR3 DNA: TGTGCCAGCAGCGGCGGCGGGGGGGCAGAGGAGCAGTACTTC

clone size: NA
D gene: TRBD1
J gene: TRBJ1-3
V gene: TRBV15
CDR3 protein: CATSRDLTGGGNTIYF
CDR3 DNA: TGTGCCACCAGCAGAGATCTAACAGGGGGCGGAAACACCATATATTTT

clone size: NA
D gene: TRBD1
J gene: TRBJ1-1
V gene: TRBV10-1
CDR3 protein: CASSAQGARTEAFF
CDR3 DNA: TGCGCCAGCAGCGCACAGGGGGCTCGAACTGAAGCTTTCTTT

clone size: NA
D gene: NA
J gene: TRBJ1-6
V gene: TRBV4-3
CDR3 protein: CASSQDLTGRSPLHF
CDR3 DNA: TGCGCCAGCAGCCAAGATCTGACAGGCCGTTCACCCCTCCACTTT

clone size: NA
D gene: NA
J gene: TRBJ1-6
V gene: TRBV10-3
CDR3 protein: CAISEGPLPNSPLHF
CDR3 DNA: TGTGCCATCAGTGAGGGTCCGTTACCTAATTCACCCCTCCACTTT

clone size: once
D gene: NA
J gene: TRBJ2-1
V gene: TRBV3-1/TRBV3-2
CDR3 protein: CASSHSSYNEQFF
CDR3 DNA: TGTGCCAGCAGCCATTCATCCTACAATGAGCAGTTCTTC

clone size: NA
D gene: NA
J gene: TRBJ1-2
V gene: TRBV6-2/TRBV6-3
CDR3 protein: CASSQAPQGGYTF
CDR3 DNA: TGTGCCAGCAGTCAGGCCCCCCAGGGTGGCTACACCTTC

clone size: NA
D gene: NA
J gene: TRBJ2-6
V gene: TRBV7-2
CDR3 protein: CASSLGSGANVLTF
CDR3 DNA: TGTGCCAGCAGCCTCGGGTCTGGGGCCAACGTCCTGACTTTC

clone size: NA
D gene: NA
J gene: TRBJ1-2
V gene: TRBV30
CDR3 protein: CAWSVGGPTGYGYTF
CDR3 DNA: TGTGCCTGGAGTGTAGGGGGGCCAACAGGGTACGGCTACACCTTC

clone size: NA
D gene: TRBD1
J gene: TRBJ1-1
V gene: TRBV6-5
CDR3 protein: CASSQRTGKGTEAFF
CDR3 DNA: TGTGCCAGCAGCCAAAGGACAGGGAAAGGCACTGAAGCTTTCTTT

clone size: once
D gene: NA
J gene: TRBJ2-3
V gene: TRBV5-4
CDR3 protein: CASSFPGVDTQYF
CDR3 DNA: TGTGCCAGCAGCTTTCCGGGGGTAGATACGCAGTATTTT

clone size: NA
D gene: NA
J gene: TRBJ2-1
V gene: TRBV15
CDR3 protein: CATSRDKASYNEQFF
CDR3 DNA: TGTGCCACCAGCAGAGATAAGGCCTCTTACAATGAGCAGTTCTTC

clone size: NA
D gene: NA
J gene: TRBJ1-1
V gene: TRBV10-3
CDR3 protein: CAISDLQGMNTEAFF
CDR3 DNA: TGTGCCATCAGTGACTTGCAGGGGATGAACACTGAAGCTTTCTTT

clone size: NA
D gene: TRBD2
J gene: TRBJ2-3
V gene: TRBV2
CDR3 protein: CASSEEETSGGGTQYF
CDR3 DNA: TGTGCCAGCAGTGAAGAAGAGACTAGCGGGGGTGGTACGCAGTATTTT

clone size: NA
D gene: NA
J gene: TRBJ1-3
V gene: TRBV7-2
CDR3 protein: CASSLVPNTIYF
CDR3 DNA: TGTGCCAGCAGCTTAGTTCCAAACACCATATATTTT

clone size: NA
D gene: NA
J gene: TRBJ1-5
V gene: TRBV6-2/TRBV6-3
CDR3 protein: CASSYPLGWDSNQPQHF
CDR3 DNA: TGTGCCAGCAGTTACCCGCTCGGGTGGGATAGCAATCAGCCCCAGCATTTT

clone size: NA
D gene: TRBD1
J gene: TRBJ1-2
V gene: TRBV24-1
CDR3 protein: CASSRGPGYGYTF
CDR3 DNA: TGTGCCTCTTCCAGGGGGCCGGGCTATGGCTACACCTTC

clone size: NA
D gene: NA
J gene: TRBJ2-3
V gene: TRBV7-2
CDR3 protein: CASSPPYPGTDTQYF
CDR3 DNA: TGTGCCAGCAGCCCGCCCTATCCGGGCACAGATACGCAGTATTTT

clone size: NA
D gene: NA
J gene: TRBJ2-7
V gene: TRBV12-3/TRBV12-4
CDR3 protein: CASRRGGYEQYF
CDR3 DNA: TGTGCCAGCAGACGAGGAGGATACGAGCAGTACTTC

clone size: NA
D gene: TRBD2
J gene: TRBJ2-5
V gene: TRBV27
CDR3 protein: CASSVLAGSQETQYF
CDR3 DNA: TGTGCCAGCAGTGTACTAGCGGGGTCCCAAGAGACCCAGTACTTC

clone size: few
D gene: NA
J gene: TRBJ1-2
V gene: TRBV5-6
CDR3 protein: CASRYRAGYTF
CDR3 DNA: TGTGCCAGCAGATACAGGGCTGGCTACACCTTC

clone size: once
D gene: NA
J gene: TRBJ2-1
V gene: TRBV12-3/TRBV12-4
CDR3 protein: CASRVGGGEQFF
CDR3 DNA: TGTGCCAGCAGGGTCGGGGGAGGTGAGCAGTTCTTC

clone size: NA
D gene: TRBD1
J gene: TRBJ2-1
V gene: TRBV7-9
CDR3 protein: CASSLGSGQGVVDEQFF
CDR3 DNA: TGTGCCAGCAGCTTAGGGTCCGGACAGGGGGTTGTGGATGAGCAGTTCTTC

clone size: once
D gene: NA
J gene: TRBJ2-1
V gene: TRBV7-2
CDR3 protein: CASSLESGSVYNEQFF
CDR3 DNA: TGTGCCAGCAGCTTAGAAAGCGGCTCAGTATACAATGAGCAGTTCTTC

clone size: NA
D gene: NA
J gene: TRBJ2-1
V gene: TRBV5-6
CDR3 protein: CASSLGQINEQFF
CDR3 DNA: TGTGCCAGCAGCTTAGGGCAGATCAATGAGCAGTTCTTC

clone size: NA
D gene: TRBD1
J gene: TRBJ2-5
V gene: TRBV18
CDR3 protein: CASSPLSGGETQYF
CDR3 DNA: TGTGCCAGCTCACCTCTCTCAGGGGGAGAGACCCAGTACTTC

clone size: few
D gene: TRBD1
J gene: TRBJ1-1
V gene: TRBV30
CDR3 protein: CASVGQGLGDTEAFF
CDR3 DNA: TGTGCCTCGGTGGGACAGGGATTGGGCGACACTGAAGCTTTCTTT

clone size: NA
D gene: NA
J gene: TRBJ1-2
V gene: TRBV30
CDR3 protein: CARHLLNYGYTF
CDR3 DNA: TGTGCCCGACACCTCCTTAACTATGGCTACACCTTC

clone size: NA
D gene: TRBD1
J gene: TRBJ1-5
V gene: TRBV19
CDR3 protein: CASSTAGQVRLGNQPQHF
CDR3 DNA: TGTGCCAGTAGTACCGCGGGACAGGTACGTCTTGGCAATCAGCCCCAGCATTTT

clone size: NA
D gene: NA
J gene: TRBJ2-2
V gene: TRBV27
CDR3 protein: CASSSDRPGELFF
CDR3 DNA: TGTGCCAGCAGCAGCGACAGGCCCGGGGAGCTGTTTTTT

clone size: NA
D gene: NA
J gene: TRBJ1-2
V gene: TRBV19
CDR3 protein: CASSIAGARIGYTF
CDR3 DNA: TGTGCCAGTAGTATAGCCGGGGCTCGGATTGGCTACACCTTC

clone size: NA
D gene: NA
J gene: TRBJ2-3
V gene: TRBV7-2
CDR3 protein: CASSSTRVTDTQYF
CDR3 DNA: TGTGCCAGCAGCTCCACTAGAGTCACAGATACGCAGTATTTT

clone size: NA
D gene: NA
J gene: TRBJ1-1
V gene: TRBV2
CDR3 protein: CAGSSAEAFF
CDR3 DNA: TGTGCCGGGTCGTCGGCTGAAGCTTTCTTT

clone size: NA
D gene: NA
J gene: TRBJ1-2
V gene: TRBV7-2
CDR3 protein: CASGFAGRDGYTF
CDR3 DNA: TGTGCCAGCGGATTTGCGGGAAGAGATGGCTACACCTTC

clone size: NA
D gene: NA
J gene: TRBJ2-5
V gene: TRBV12-3/TRBV12-4
CDR3 protein: CASSLSGLETQYF
CDR3 DNA: TGTGCCAGCAGTTTATCAGGGTTAGAGACCCAGTACTTC

clone size: NA
D gene: NA
J gene: TRBJ1-5
V gene: TRBV15
CDR3 protein: CATSLGGGQPQHF
CDR3 DNA: TGTGCCACCAGCCTCGGAGGGGGGCAGCCCCAGCATTTT

clone size: NA
D gene: NA
J gene: TRBJ2-2
V gene: TRBV6-5
CDR3 protein: CASSRRSVLGGELFF
CDR3 DNA: TGTGCCAGCAGTCGAAGATCAGTACTCGGCGGGGAGCTGTTTTTT

clone size: NA
D gene: TRBD1
J gene: TRBJ2-7
V gene: TRBV29-1
CDR3 protein: CSVAGTGDYEQYF
CDR3 DNA: TGCAGCGTGGCCGGGACAGGGGATTACGAGCAGTACTTC

clone size: NA
D gene: NA
J gene: TRBJ1-2
V gene: TRBV28
CDR3 protein: CAIIGGGLSGPSYGYTF
CDR3 DNA: TGTGCCATCATCGGAGGGGGATTATCCGGGCCCTCCTATGGCTACACCTTC

clone size: once
D gene: NA
J gene: TRBJ2-5
V gene: TRBV5-5
CDR3 protein: CASSLGPQGDSETQYF
CDR3 DNA: TGTGCCAGCAGCTTGGGACCCCAAGGGGATAGCGAGACCCAGTACTTC

clone size: NA
D gene: NA
J gene: TRBJ1-1
V gene: TRBV4-1
CDR3 protein: CASSQGLQGATEAFF
CDR3 DNA: TGCGCCAGCAGCCAAGGCCTGCAGGGTGCCACTGAAGCTTTCTTT

clone size: NA
D gene: TRBD1
J gene: TRBJ1-3
V gene: TRBV7-2
CDR3 protein: CASSSEHRGSGNTIYF
CDR3 DNA: TGTGCCAGCAGCTCCGAACACAGGGGCTCTGGAAACACCATATATTTT

clone size: NA
D gene: TRBD1
J gene: TRBJ2-4
V gene: TRBV7-2
CDR3 protein: CASSLAGQDKNIQYF
CDR3 DNA: TGTGCCAGCAGCTTAGCGGGACAGGACAAAAACATTCAGTACTTC